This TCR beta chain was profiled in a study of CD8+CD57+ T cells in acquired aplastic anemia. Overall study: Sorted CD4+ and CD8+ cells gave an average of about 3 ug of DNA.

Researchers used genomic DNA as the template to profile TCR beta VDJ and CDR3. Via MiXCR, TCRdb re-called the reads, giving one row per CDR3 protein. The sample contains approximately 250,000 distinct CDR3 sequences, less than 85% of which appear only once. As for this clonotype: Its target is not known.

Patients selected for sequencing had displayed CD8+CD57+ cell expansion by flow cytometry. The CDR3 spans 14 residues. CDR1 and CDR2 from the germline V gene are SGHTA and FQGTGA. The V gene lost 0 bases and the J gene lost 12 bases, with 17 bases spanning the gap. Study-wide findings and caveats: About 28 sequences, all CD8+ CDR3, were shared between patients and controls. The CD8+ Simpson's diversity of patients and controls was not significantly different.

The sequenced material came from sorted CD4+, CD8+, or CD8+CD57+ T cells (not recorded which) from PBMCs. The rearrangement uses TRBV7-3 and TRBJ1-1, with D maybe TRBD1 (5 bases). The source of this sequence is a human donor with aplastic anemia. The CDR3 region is CASSLTGGPDAPFF. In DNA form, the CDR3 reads TGTGCCAGCAGCTTAACGGGGGGTCCCGATGCACCTTTCTTT.